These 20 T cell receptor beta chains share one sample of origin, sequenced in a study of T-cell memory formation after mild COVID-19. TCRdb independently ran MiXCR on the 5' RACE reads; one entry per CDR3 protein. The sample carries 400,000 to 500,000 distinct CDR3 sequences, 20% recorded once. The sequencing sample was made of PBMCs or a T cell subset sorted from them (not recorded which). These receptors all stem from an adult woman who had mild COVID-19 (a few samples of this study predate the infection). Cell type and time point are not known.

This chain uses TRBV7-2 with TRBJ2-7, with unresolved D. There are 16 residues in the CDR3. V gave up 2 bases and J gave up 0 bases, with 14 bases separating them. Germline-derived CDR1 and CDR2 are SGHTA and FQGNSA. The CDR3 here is CASSLSSELHSYEQYF. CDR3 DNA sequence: TGTGCCAGCAGCTTAAGTTCGGAACTCCACTCCTACGAGCAGTACTTC.

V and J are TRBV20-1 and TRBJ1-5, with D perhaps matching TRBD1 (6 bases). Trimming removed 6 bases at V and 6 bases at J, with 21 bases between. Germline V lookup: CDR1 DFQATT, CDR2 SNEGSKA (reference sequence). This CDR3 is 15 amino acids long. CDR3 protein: CSAPRQEGLGQPQHF. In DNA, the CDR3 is TGCAGTGCCCCCCGACAGGAGGGATTAGGTCAGCCCCAGCATTTT.

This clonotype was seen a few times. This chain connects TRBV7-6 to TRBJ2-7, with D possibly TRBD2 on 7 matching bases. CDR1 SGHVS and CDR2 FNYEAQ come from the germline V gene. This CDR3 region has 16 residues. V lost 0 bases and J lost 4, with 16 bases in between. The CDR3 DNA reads TGTGCCAGCAGCTTAGCGTATGGGGGGGCAGGTTACGAGCAGTACTTC. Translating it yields CASSLAYGGAGYEQYF.

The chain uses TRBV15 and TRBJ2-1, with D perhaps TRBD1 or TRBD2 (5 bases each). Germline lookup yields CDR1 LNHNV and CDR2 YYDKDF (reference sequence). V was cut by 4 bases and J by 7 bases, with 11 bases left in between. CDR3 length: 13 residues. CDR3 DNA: TGTGCCACCAGCACCGGGGCAACAAATGAGCAGTTCTTC. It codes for CATSTGATNEQFF.

For the CDR3, the DNA is TGTGCCAGCACCCCTCTTCCAATCCTCTATGGCTACACCTTC. Amino acids: CASTPLPILYGYTF. The chain uses TRBV6-5 and TRBJ1-2; D call uncertain. The V gene's germline CDR1 is MNHEY and CDR2 SVGAGI. V was clipped by 7 bases and J by 4 bases, with 16 bases between them. The CDR3 covers 14 residues.

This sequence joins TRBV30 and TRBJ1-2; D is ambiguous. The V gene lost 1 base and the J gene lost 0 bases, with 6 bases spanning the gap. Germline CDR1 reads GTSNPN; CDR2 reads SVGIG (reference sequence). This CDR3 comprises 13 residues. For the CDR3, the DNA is TGTGCCTGGAGTGGTTTGTCTAACTATGGCTACACCTTC. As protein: CAWSGLSNYGYTF. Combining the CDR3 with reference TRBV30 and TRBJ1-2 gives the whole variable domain SQTIHQWPATLVQPVGSPLSLECTVEGTSNPNLYWYRQAAGRGLQLLFYSVGIGQISSEVPQNLSASRPQDRQFILSSKKLLLSDSGFYLCAWSGLSNYGYTFGSGTRLTVV.

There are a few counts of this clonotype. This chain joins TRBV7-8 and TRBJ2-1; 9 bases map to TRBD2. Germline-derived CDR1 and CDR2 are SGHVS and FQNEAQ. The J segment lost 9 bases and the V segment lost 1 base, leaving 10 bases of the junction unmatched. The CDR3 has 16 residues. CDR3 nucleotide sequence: TGTGCCAGCAGCTTAGTTGGGACTAGCACGGCCGGTGAGCAGTTCTTC. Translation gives CASSLVGTSTAGEQFF.

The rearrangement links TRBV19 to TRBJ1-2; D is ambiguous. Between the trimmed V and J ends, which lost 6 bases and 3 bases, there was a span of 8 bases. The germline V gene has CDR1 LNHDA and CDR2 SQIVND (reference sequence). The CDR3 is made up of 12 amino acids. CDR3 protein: CASRQAYYGYTF. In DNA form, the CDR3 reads TGTGCCAGTAGGCAGGCCTACTATGGCTACACCTTC.

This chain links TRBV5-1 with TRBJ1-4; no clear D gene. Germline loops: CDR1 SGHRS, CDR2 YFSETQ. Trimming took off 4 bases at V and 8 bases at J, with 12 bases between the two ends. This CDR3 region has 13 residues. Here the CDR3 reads CASSEGSGEKLFF. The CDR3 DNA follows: TGCGCCAGCAGCGAAGGGTCCGGGGAAAAACTGTTTTTT.

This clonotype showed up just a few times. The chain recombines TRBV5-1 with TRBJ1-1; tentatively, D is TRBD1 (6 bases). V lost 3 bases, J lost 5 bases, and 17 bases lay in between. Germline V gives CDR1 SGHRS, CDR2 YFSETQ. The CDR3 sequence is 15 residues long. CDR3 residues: CASSSRTDRWTEAFF. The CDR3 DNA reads TGCGCCAGCAGCTCACGGACAGACAGGTGGACTGAAGCTTTCTTT.

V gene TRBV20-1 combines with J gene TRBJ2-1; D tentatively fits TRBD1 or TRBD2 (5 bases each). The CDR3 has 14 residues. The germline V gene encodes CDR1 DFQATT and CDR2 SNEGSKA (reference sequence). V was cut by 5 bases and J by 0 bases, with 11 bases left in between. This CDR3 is CSAGTAGSYNEQFF. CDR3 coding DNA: TGCAGTGCTGGGACCGCTGGCTCCTACAATGAGCAGTTCTTC.

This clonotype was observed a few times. In DNA, the CDR3 is TGCGCCAGCAGCCTAGGGTATTCCGAGACCCAGTACTTC. Residues: CASSLGYSETQYF. This chain links TRBV4-3 with TRBJ2-5, with D unclear. Deletions cut 4 bases from V and 5 bases from J, with 11 bases between. The CDR3 is 13 residues long. The germline gives CDR1 LGHNA, CDR2 YSLEER.

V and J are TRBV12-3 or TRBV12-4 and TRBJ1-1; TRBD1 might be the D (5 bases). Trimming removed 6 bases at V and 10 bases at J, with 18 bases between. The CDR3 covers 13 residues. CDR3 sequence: CASSLFDRGGAFF. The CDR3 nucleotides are TGTGCCAGCAGCCTCTTCGACCGCGGGGGAGCTTTCTTT.

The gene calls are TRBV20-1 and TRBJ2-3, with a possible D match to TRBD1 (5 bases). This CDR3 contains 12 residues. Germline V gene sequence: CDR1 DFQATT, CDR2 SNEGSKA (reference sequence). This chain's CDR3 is CSSRRGTDTQYF. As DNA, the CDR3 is TGCAGCTCCCGCAGGGGCACAGATACGCAGTATTTT.

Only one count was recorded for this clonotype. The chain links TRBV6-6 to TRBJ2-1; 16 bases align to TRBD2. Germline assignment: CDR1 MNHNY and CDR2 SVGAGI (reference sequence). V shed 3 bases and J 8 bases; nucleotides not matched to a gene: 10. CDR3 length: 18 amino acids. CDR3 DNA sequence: TGTGCCAGCAGTTATAGGGGGGGACTAGCGGGAGGGTCTCATGAGCAGTTCTTC. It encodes CASSYRGGLAGGSHEQFF.

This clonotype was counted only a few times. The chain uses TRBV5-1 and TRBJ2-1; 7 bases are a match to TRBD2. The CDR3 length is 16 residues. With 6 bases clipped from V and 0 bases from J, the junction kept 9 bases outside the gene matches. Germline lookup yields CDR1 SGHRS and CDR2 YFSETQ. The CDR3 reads CASNAAGISSYNEQFF. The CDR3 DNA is TGCGCCAGCAACGCAGCGGGGATTAGCTCCTACAATGAGCAGTTCTTC.

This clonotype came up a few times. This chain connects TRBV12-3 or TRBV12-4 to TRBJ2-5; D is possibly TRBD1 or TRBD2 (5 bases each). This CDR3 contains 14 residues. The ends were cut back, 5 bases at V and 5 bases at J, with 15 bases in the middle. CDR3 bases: TGTGCCAGCAGTCGGGACCCCATTACGGAGACCCAGTACTTC. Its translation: CASSRDPITETQYF.

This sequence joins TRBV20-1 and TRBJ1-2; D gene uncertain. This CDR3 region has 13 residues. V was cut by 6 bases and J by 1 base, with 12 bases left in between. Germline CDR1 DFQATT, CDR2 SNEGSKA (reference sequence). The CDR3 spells CSAPMGVNYGYTF. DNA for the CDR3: TGCAGTGCCCCAATGGGTGTTAACTATGGCTACACCTTC.

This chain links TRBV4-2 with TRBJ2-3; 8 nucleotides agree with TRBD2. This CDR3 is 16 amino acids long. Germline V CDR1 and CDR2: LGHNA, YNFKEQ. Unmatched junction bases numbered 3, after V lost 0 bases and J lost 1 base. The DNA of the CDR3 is TGTGCCAGCAGCCAAGATCGAGCGGGGGGCACAGATACGCAGTATTTT. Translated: CASSQDRAGGTDTQYF.

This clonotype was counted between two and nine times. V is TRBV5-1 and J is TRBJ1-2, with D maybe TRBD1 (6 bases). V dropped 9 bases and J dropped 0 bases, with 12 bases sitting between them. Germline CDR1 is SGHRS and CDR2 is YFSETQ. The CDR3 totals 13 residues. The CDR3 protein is CATATGPNYGYTF. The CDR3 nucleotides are TGCGCCACTGCGACAGGACCTAACTATGGCTACACCTTC.